This T cell receptor beta chain was obtained from a study of blood T cell repertoires in COVID-19. Only in-frame clones appear in the TCRdb table, and some are missing; sequencing was by immunoSEQ multiplex PCR. The sample lists more than 300,000 clones, around 84% occurring once. This CDR3 has 16 amino acids. The germline CDR1 and CDR2 sequences are LNHDA and SQIVND (reference sequence). V lost 7 bases and J lost 1, with 19 bases in between. The specimen sequenced was PBMCs or T cells enriched from blood (not recorded which). The receptor's source is a woman aged 18 to 35 who had recovered from COVID-19. V and J are TRBV19 and TRBJ1-2, with a weak D call TRBD1 (6 bases). CDR3 DNA: TGTGCCAGTAACATCAATTCACAGGGTTTTAACTATGGCTACACCTTC. This codes for CASNINSQGFNYGYTF. Full variable domain (remainder filled in from reference TRBV19 and TRBJ1-2): DGGITQSPKYLFRKEGQNVTLSCEQNLNHDAMYWYRQDPGQGLRLIYYSQIVNDFQKGDIAEGYSVSREKKESFPLTVTSAQKNPTAFYLCASNINSQGFNYGYTFGSGTRLTVV.